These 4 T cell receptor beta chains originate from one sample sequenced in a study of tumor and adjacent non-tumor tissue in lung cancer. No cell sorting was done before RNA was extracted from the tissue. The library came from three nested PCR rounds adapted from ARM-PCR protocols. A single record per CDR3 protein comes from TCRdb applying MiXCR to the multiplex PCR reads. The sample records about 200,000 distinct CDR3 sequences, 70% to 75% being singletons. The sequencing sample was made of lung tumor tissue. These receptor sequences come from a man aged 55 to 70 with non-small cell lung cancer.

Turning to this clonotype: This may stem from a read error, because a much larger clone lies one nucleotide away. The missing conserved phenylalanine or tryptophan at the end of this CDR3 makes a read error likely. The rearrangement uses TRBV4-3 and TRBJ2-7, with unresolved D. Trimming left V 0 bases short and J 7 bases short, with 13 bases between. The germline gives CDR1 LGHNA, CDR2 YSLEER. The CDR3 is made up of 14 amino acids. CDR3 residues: CASSQDRSAREQYL. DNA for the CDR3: TGCGCCAGCAGCCAAGATCGGTCTGCGCGAGAGCAGTACTTA.

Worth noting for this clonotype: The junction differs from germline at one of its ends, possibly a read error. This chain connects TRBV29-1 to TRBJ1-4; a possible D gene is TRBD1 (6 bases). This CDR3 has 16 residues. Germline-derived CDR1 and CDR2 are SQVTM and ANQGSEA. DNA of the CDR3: TGCAGCGCTGCCGTACAGGGTCTAGGCTTCAGTGAAAAAGTGTTTTTT. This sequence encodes CSAAVQGLGFSEKVFF.

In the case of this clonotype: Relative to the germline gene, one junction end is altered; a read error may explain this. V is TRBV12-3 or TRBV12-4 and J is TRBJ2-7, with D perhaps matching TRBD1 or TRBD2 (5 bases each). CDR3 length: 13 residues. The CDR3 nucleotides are TGTGCCAGCAGTTTGGGACCGTCGGGCGAGCACTACTTC. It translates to CASSLGPSGEHYF.

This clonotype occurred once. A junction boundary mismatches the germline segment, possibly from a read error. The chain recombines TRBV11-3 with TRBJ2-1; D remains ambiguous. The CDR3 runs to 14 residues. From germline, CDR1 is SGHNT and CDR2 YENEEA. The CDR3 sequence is CASSRPNGGNEQFF. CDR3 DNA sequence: TGTGCCAGCAGCCGACCTAATGGCGGCAATGAGCAGTTTTTC.